One and the same sample provided the 22 T cell receptor beta chains below, sequenced in a study of blood T cell repertoires in COVID-19. The data were produced by immunoSEQ multiplex PCR, yet TCRdb's version contains in-frame clones alone and is incomplete. This repertoire shows 350,000 to 400,000 clones, approximately 90% found once; its top ten account for more than 0.85%. What was sequenced was PBMCs or T cells enriched from blood (not recorded which). Receptors originate from a woman between 35 and 50 years old who had been exposed to COVID-19.

V and J are TRBV7-2 and TRBJ2-1; no clear D. The germline gives CDR1 SGHTA, CDR2 FQGNSA. Trimming cost V 6 bases and J 4 bases, with 16 bases left between them. The CDR3 runs 15 residues. This CDR3 is CASRLTTLNYNEQFF. The DNA for the CDR3 is TGTGCCAGCAGACTAACTACACTGAATTACAATGAGCAGTTCTTC. Supplemented by reference TRBV7-2 and TRBJ2-1, the full variable domain reads GAGVSQSPSNKVTEKGKDVELRCDPISGHTALYWYRQSLGQGLEFLIYFQGNSAPDKSGLPSDRFSAERTGGSVSTLTIQRTQQEDSAVYLCASRLTTLNYNEQFFGPGTRLTVL.

This clone has a single count. The chain is built from TRBV19 and TRBJ2-7; TRBD2 is a possible D gene (6 bases). CDR1 is LNHDA and CDR2 is SQIVND in the germline V gene (reference sequence). Trimming left V 1 base short and J 5 bases short, with 12 bases between. The CDR3 is 14 amino acids. DNA for the CDR3: TGTGCCAGTAGTATAGTAGGAGGAGGGGACGAGCAGTACTTC. It is translated as CASSIVGGGDEQYF. Based on the CDR3 plus reference TRBV19 and TRBJ2-7, the full variable domain is DGGITQSPKYLFRKEGQNVTLSCEQNLNHDAMYWYRQDPGQGLRLIYYSQIVNDFQKGDIAEGYSVSREKKESFPLTVTSAQKNPTAFYLCASSIVGGGDEQYFGPGTRLTVT.

The genes are TRBV29-1 and TRBJ1-3, with TRBD1 as a possible D gene (5 bases). The CDR3 loop spans 13 amino acids. Germline V gene data show CDR1 as SQVTM and CDR2 as ANQGSEA. Trimming shortened V by 6 bases and J by 8 bases, and 17 bases separated the two germline ends. In DNA form, the CDR3 reads TGCAGCGTACCTGGGGCTGGTGAAGACACCATATATTTT. Protein product: CSVPGAGEDTIYF.

The rearrangement uses TRBV5-1 and TRBJ1-1; 7 nucleotides align to TRBD1. The V gene's germline CDR1 is SGHRS and CDR2 YFSETQ. The CDR3 consists of 14 residues. V lost 3 bases and J lost 2; bases outside the gene matches: 4. CDR3 sequence: CASSSGQINTEAFF. The CDR3 nucleotides are TGCGCCAGCAGCTCGGGACAGATCAACACTGAAGCTTTCTTT.

The V call is TRBV7-2, the J call TRBJ1-2, with a tentative D call TRBD1 (6 bases). CDR1 is SGHTA, CDR2 FQGNSA, per germline. V lost 4 bases, J lost 0 bases, and 18 bases lay in between. The CDR3 loop spans 17 amino acids. The CDR3 coding sequence is TGTGCCAGCAGCTCGACATTGAGGGGGAGTCCTAACTATGGCTACACCTTC. Translating it yields CASSSTLRGSPNYGYTF.

V is TRBV19 and J is TRBJ1-2; 11 positions agree with TRBD1. This CDR3 comprises 16 residues. Trimming cost V 4 bases and J 6 bases; bases outside gene matches: 10. CDR1 and CDR2 from the germline V gene are LNHDA and SQIVND (reference sequence). CDR3 coding DNA: TGTGCCAGTAGTACCCACGGACAGGGGGCGATGGATGGCTACACCTTC. Protein product: CASSTHGQGAMDGYTF.

Only one count was recorded for this clone. The rearrangement links TRBV2 to TRBJ1-3, with no clear D. Trimming took 8 bases from V and 2 from J, leaving 10 bases between them. The germline gives CDR1 SNHLY, CDR2 FYNNEI. CDR3 size: 13 residues. The DNA for the CDR3 is TGTGCCAGCGTTCGGGAGGCTGGAAACACCATATATTTT. Translation gives CASVREAGNTIYF.

This chain links TRBV2 with TRBJ1-2; no clear D. Trimming shortened V by 3 bases and J by 4 bases, and 9 bases separated the two germline ends. The germline CDR1 and CDR2 sequences are SNHLY and FYNNEI. The CDR3 runs 13 residues. The CDR3 reads CASSDRGGYGYTF. CDR3 in DNA: TGTGCCAGCAGTGATCGGGGAGGCTATGGCTACACCTTC.

This chain connects TRBV6-5 to TRBJ1-1; D gene uncertain. Per germline, CDR1 MNHEY and CDR2 SVGAGI. The V and J ends lost 6 bases and 5 bases respectively, with 10 bases between them. The CDR3 loop spans 12 amino acids. The CDR3 region is CASSKERTEAFF. CDR3 bases: TGTGCCAGCAGCAAGGAGAGGACTGAAGCTTTCTTT.

The chain employs TRBV6-5 and TRBJ1-6; D may be TRBD1 (6 bases). CDR1 and CDR2 (germline): MNHEY, SVGAGI. The CDR3 runs to 15 residues. The germline V and J ends were trimmed by 4 bases and 4 bases, with 11 bases remaining between them. The DNA for the CDR3 is TGTGCCAGCAGTTCCGAGGGGGTGTATAATTCACCCCTCCACTTT. Translated, it gives CASSSEGVYNSPLHF.

The chain has TRBV6-2 or TRBV6-3 and TRBJ2-1, with a possible D match to TRBD1 (5 bases). The CDR3 spans 15 residues. CDR1 and CDR2 (germline): MNHEY, SVGEGT. Trimming stripped 2 bases from V and 1 base from J, with 9 bases between. The CDR3 spells CASSYPQGSYNEQFF. The CDR3 DNA is TGTGCCAGCAGTTACCCCCAGGGATCCTACAATGAGCAGTTCTTC.

The rearrangement joins TRBV2 to TRBJ1-1, with TRBD1 identical over 8 bases. V lost 4 bases to trimming and J lost 6 bases; unmatched junction nucleotides: 7. CDR1 is SNHLY, CDR2 FYNNEI, per germline. This CDR3 contains 14 residues. The CDR3 region is CASSADRAIAEAFF. The CDR3 region has the DNA TGTGCCAGCAGTGCGGACAGGGCAATTGCTGAAGCTTTCTTT.

The chain is built from TRBV27 and TRBJ1-5, with D maybe TRBD1 (6 bases). Trimming shortened V by 5 bases and J by 7 bases, and 18 bases separated the two germline ends. Germline V gene data show CDR1 as MNHEY and CDR2 as SMNVEV (reference sequence). There are 15 residues in the CDR3. CDR3 protein: CASSQQGLKGQPQHF. For the CDR3, the DNA is TGTGCCAGCAGTCAACAGGGATTGAAAGGCCAGCCCCAGCATTTT.

The J gene is TRBJ1-2, the V gene TRBV6-6; 7 bases fit TRBD1. Germline values: CDR1 MNHNY, CDR2 SVGAGI (reference sequence). V lost 11 bases to trimming and J lost 4 bases; unmatched junction nucleotides: 4. The CDR3 consists of 11 residues. Here the CDR3 DNA reads TGTGCCCTCAGGGACAGCTATGGCTACACCTTC. Protein: CALRDSYGYTF.

The chain couples TRBV6-1 to TRBJ2-7, with TRBD1 identical over 9 bases. V lost 2 bases and J lost 4; bases outside the gene matches: 15. The CDR3 runs 18 residues. Germline V gene lookup returns CDR1 MNHNS and CDR2 SASEGT. The CDR3 loop reads CASSEWETGGRLGYEQYF. CDR3 bases: TGTGCCAGCAGTGAATGGGAGACAGGGGGACGCTTAGGTTACGAGCAGTACTTC.

The rearrangement joins TRBV30 to TRBJ1-3; TRBD1 might be the D (5 bases). Germline lookup yields CDR1 GTSNPN and CDR2 SVGIG (reference sequence). The CDR3 contains 16 residues. Between the trimmed V and J ends, which lost 1 base and 2 bases, there was a span of 15 bases. In nucleotides, the CDR3 is TGTGCCTGGAGTGACCCCAAGACAGTTACTGGAAACACCATATATTTT. It codes for CAWSDPKTVTGNTIYF.

This clone has only one observation. This chain links TRBV19 with TRBJ2-5; D is perhaps TRBD1 (5 bases). CDR3 length: 15 residues. V was pared by 7 bases and J by 3 bases, with 18 bases between. Germline-derived CDR1 and CDR2 are LNHDA and SQIVND (reference sequence). CDR3 protein: CASKGLRTEEETQYF. The CDR3 DNA is TGTGCCAGTAAGGGGCTCAGGACGGAAGAAGAGACCCAGTACTTC. The variable domain in full, completed from reference TRBV19 and TRBJ2-5, reads DGGITQSPKYLFRKEGQNVTLSCEQNLNHDAMYWYRQDPGQGLRLIYYSQIVNDFQKGDIAEGYSVSREKKESFPLTVTSAQKNPTAFYLCASKGLRTEEETQYFGPGTRLLVL.

The chain combines TRBV27 with TRBJ2-1; TRBD2 matches 7 bases. The CDR3 covers 13 residues. Germline V CDR1 and CDR2: MNHEY, SMNVEV (reference sequence). J lost 7 bases, V lost 1 base, and 1 base had no gene match. The CDR3 region is CASSLLGGNEQFF. Here the CDR3 DNA reads TGTGCCAGCAGTTTATTGGGAGGGAATGAGCAGTTCTTC.

The genes are TRBV3-1 (or the pseudogene TRBV3-2) and TRBJ2-7; 10 bases fit TRBD1. Germline-derived CDR1 and CDR2 are LGHDT and YNNKEL (reference sequence). The CDR3 sequence is 14 residues long. Losses at the gene ends were 3 bases for V and 7 bases for J; bases not matched to a gene: 6. The CDR3 nucleotides read TGTGCCAGCAGCCAGACAGGGGGCCCACGGGAGCAGTACTTC. It encodes CASSQTGGPREQYF.

The chain uses TRBV29-1 and TRBJ1-5; D is possibly TRBD1 (5 bases). Germline CDR1 SQVTM, CDR2 ANQGSEA. V lost 4 bases and J 3 bases, leaving 7 bases between the germline ends. The CDR3 has 12 amino acids. The CDR3 sequence is CSVGQYNQPQHF. The CDR3 DNA reads as TGCAGCGTTGGACAGTACAATCAGCCCCAGCATTTT.

This sequence joins TRBV27 and TRBJ2-7; maybe TRBD1 (5 bases). In germline, CDR1 is MNHEY, CDR2 SMNVEV (reference sequence). V lost 10 bases, J lost 1 base, and 14 bases lay in between. The length of the CDR3 is 13 residues. The CDR3 DNA reads as TGTGCCACCAAGCGCAGGGATTCCTACGAGCAGTACTTC. Its protein is CATKRRDSYEQYF.

V gene TRBV19 combines with J gene TRBJ1-3, with 12 bases that match TRBD1. CDR1 is LNHDA, CDR2 SQIVND, per germline (reference sequence). The CDR3 sequence is 17 residues long. Trimming removed 5 bases from V and 4 bases from J; junction bases left unmatched: 9. CDR3 coding DNA: TGTGCCAGTAGTTCCGACCGGGACAGGGGGCGAGGAAACACCATATATTTT. It yields the protein CASSSDRDRGRGNTIYF.